The entry below gives a single T cell receptor beta chain sequence along with its context. Its antigen is currently unknown. The junction departs from the called germline gene at one end, perhaps through a read error. At the DNA level, this CDR3 is encoded by other sequences in the same sample as well. CDR1 is SGHVS and CDR2 is FQNEAQ in the germline V gene. The CDR3 contains 14 residues. This entry belongs to a study of T cells in tumors after PD-1 blockade. Overall study: Prior checkpoint blockade, systemic immunosuppressant use, or anti-cancer therapy within 4 weeks excluded patients. Peripheral blood samples averaged 36,536 unique clonotypes and over 95,000 templates. Study results and caveats: Blood contained approximately 40% of the tumor's TCR clonotypes.

Method: immunoSEQ multiplex PCR; TCRdb's copy keeps in-frame clones and lacks some. The sample gives roughly 48,000 clones, around 85% of which show up once; just over 4% is in the top ten. The sample was PBMCs, taken before anti-PD-1 treatment. The receptor's source is a human donor with basal cell carcinoma. This chain connects TRBV7-8 to TRBJ2-7; tentative D call: TRBD2 (5 bases). As DNA, the CDR3 is TGTGCCAGCAGCCAGGCCGGGGTTACCTACGAGCAGTACTTT. Amino acids: CASSQAGVTYEQYF. Combining the CDR3 with reference TRBV7-8 and TRBJ2-7 gives the whole variable domain GAGVSQSPRYKVAKRGQDVALRCDPISGHVSLFWYQQALGQGPEFLTYFQNEAQLDKSGLPSDRFFAERPEGSVSTLKIQRTQQEDSAVYLCASSQAGVTYEQYFGPGTRLTVT.